The table lists the clone carrying this T cell receptor (beta chain) with a few counts. What it recognizes is unknown. An approximately 10-day culture period preceded the isolation of CD4+ T cells. Vaccine recipients lacked prior SARS-CoV-2 infection and had negative nucleocapsid antibodies. Cells had half their medium changed to IL-2 medium on days 3 and 7. Clones were read by immunoSEQ multiplex PCR, and TCRdb kept only the in-frame ones, dropping some. The data hold tens of thousands of clones, with roughly four fifths observed a single time. Germline assignment: CDR1 LGHDT and CDR2 YNNKEL (reference sequence). With 3 bases clipped from V and 3 bases from J, the junction kept 7 bases outside the gene matches. The CDR3 runs 16 residues. The source of the sample is a study of vaccination effects on CD4 cells after COVID-19. Regarding the study as a whole: Recruitment yielded few convalescent patients, and the study had no early post-infection timepoints. Pronounced clonal contraction occurred in clones induced by infection and by vaccine late after vaccination.

The input for sequencing was CD4+ T cells from PBMCs cultured without peptide, taken before COVID-19 vaccination. The TCR sequence derives from a human donor who received a COVID-19 vaccine. The chain carries TRBV3-1 (or the pseudogene TRBV3-2) and TRBJ2-1, with 8 nucleotides matching TRBD2. CDR3 in amino acids: CASSHPAGVGYNEQFF. In nucleotides, the CDR3 is TGTGCCAGCAGCCACCCAGCGGGAGTTGGCTACAATGAGCAGTTCTTC.